This passage covers 26 T cell receptor beta chains from one sample sequenced in a study of tumor-infiltrating lymphocytes in primary liver carcinoma. The researchers obtained blood RNA from unsorted whole blood and also extracted germline DNA. TCR beta cDNA was prepared out of 500 ng total RNA by means of a constant-region primer. Construction of TCR beta libraries relied on three successive nested multiplex PCR rounds employing slightly modified ARM-PCR. A C-beta reverse primer and TRBV1-TRBV30 forward primers served in each of the first two PCR rounds, at ten to eleven cycles apiece. One entry per CDR3 protein results from TCRdb running MiXCR on the multiplex PCR reads. The data contain 300,000 to 400,000 distinct CDR3 sequences, 65% of them singletons. Sequences were obtained from peripheral blood. The receptors derive from a man between 40 and 49 years old with primary liver carcinoma and hepatitis B virus infection.

In regard to this clonotype: This may be a read error: a much more frequent sequence differs by one nucleotide. The chain couples TRBV12-3 or TRBV12-4 to TRBJ1-1; perhaps TRBD1 as D (6 bases). The CDR3 covers 13 residues. CDR3 amino acids: CASSTQGRTETFF. For the CDR3, the DNA is TGTGCCAGCAGTACACAGGGCAGGACTGAAACTTTCTTT.

To note about this clonotype: A much larger clonotype is one base distant, so this may be a read error. The V call is TRBV12-3 or TRBV12-4, the J call TRBJ1-3, with D unclear. This CDR3 region has 14 residues. Trimming pared 6 bases from V and 0 bases from J, leaving 9 bases between. This chain's CDR3 is CASRSLRSGNTIYF. The CDR3 region has the DNA TGTGCCAGCAGGTCCCTTCGCTCTGGAAACACCATATATTTT.

As to this clonotype: Relative to the germline gene, one junction end is altered; a read error may explain this. J is TRBJ2-3 and V is TRBV11-2; 7 nucleotides match TRBD2. Germline V gene data show CDR1 as SGHAT and CDR2 as FQNNGV. The CDR3 runs to 16 residues. This CDR3 reads CASSFTPSGPGGTQYF. In DNA form, the CDR3 reads TGTGCCAGTAGCTTCACTCCTAGCGGCCCCGGGGGTACGCAGTATTTT.

This clonotype has a count of ten or more. The rearrangement links TRBV29-1 to TRBJ2-3; 8 bases align to TRBD2. V was pared by 7 bases and J by 4 bases, with 4 bases of the junction left unmatched. This CDR3 comprises 12 residues. The germline V gene has CDR1 SQVTM and CDR2 ANQGSEA. The CDR3 bases are TGCAGCGGAGGAGCGGGAGCAGATACGCAGTATTTT. This gives the protein CSGGAGADTQYF.

The chain uses TRBV6-5 and TRBJ1-1, with D hard to call. V was pared by 0 bases and J by 4 bases, with 12 bases between. Germline CDR1 MNHEY, CDR2 SVGAGI. CDR3 length equals 15 residues. CDR3 residues: CASSYSTSTFTEAFF. The DNA of the CDR3 is TGTGCCAGCAGTTACTCGACTAGCACGTTCACTGAAGCTTTCTTT.

This clonotype appeared many times. The chain combines TRBV29-1 with TRBJ2-2; TRBD1 matches 7 bases. V was pared by 6 bases and J by 0 bases, with 4 bases of the junction left unmatched. Germline V lookup: CDR1 SQVTM, CDR2 ANQGSEA. The CDR3 contains 14 residues. This chain's CDR3 is CSVAGTANTGELFF. The DNA for the CDR3 is TGCAGCGTCGCCGGGACAGCGAACACCGGGGAGCTGTTTTTT.

This clonotype has a count of ten or more. This chain uses TRBV6-1 with TRBJ2-5; D call uncertain. The CDR3 consists of 12 residues. Trimming pared 5 bases from V and 4 bases from J, leaving 8 bases between. Germline CDR1 reads MNHNS; CDR2 reads SASEGT. In DNA form, the CDR3 reads TGTGCCAGCAGTCCCCAGCTAGAGACCCAGTACTTC. Protein product: CASSPQLETQYF.

The rearrangement uses TRBV4-1 and TRBJ2-7; TRBD2 aligns across 11 bases. J was trimmed by 12 bases and V by 6 bases; bases with no gene match: 25. CDR3 length equals 18 residues. Germline lookup yields CDR1 MGHRA and CDR2 YSYEKL. CDR3 sequence reads: CASRFRQGHLAGGSERYF. The CDR3 DNA reads as TGCGCCAGCAGGTTCAGACAGGGGCATCTAGCGGGAGGATCCGAACGGTACTTC.

On this clonotype itself: One junction end disagrees with the germline gene, perhaps due to a read error. The CDR3, as DNA: TGTGTCAGCAGAGACAGGACAAATCAGCCCCAGCATTTT. It is translated as CVSRDRTNQPQHF. This chain uses TRBV6-2 or TRBV6-3 with TRBJ1-5, with a weak D call TRBD1 (6 bases). This CDR3 region has 13 residues. CDR1 and CDR2 (germline): MNHEY, SVGEGT.

The table lists this clonotype with many counts. The chain uses TRBV29-1 and TRBJ2-7, with TRBD2 matching 8 bases. The CDR3 contains 11 residues. The J segment lost 3 bases and the V segment lost 8 bases, leaving 3 bases of the junction unmatched. Germline V lookup: CDR1 SQVTM, CDR2 ANQGSEA. In nucleotides, the CDR3 is TGCAGCATTGGGACTAGCTACGAGCAGTACTTC. Translated: CSIGTSYEQYF.

Of note for this clonotype: A clone one base away is much larger, so this may be a read error. The rearrangement links TRBV6-1 to TRBJ2-1, with 11 nucleotides matching TRBD2. CDR3 size: 16 residues. With V trimmed by 5 bases and J by 2 bases, 5 bases remained unmatched. In germline, CDR1 is MNHNS, CDR2 SASEGT. Here the CDR3 DNA reads TGTGCCAGCAGTACGGTAGCGGGAGGGACCTACAATGAGCAGTTCTTC. Amino acid sequence: CASSTVAGGTYNEQFF.

This clonotype has only one observation. The chain is built from TRBV29-1 and TRBJ2-7; D might be TRBD1 or TRBD2, each matching 5 bases. From germline, CDR1 is SQVTM and CDR2 ANQGSEA. Deletions cut 2 bases from V and 2 bases from J, with 13 bases between. The CDR3 loop spans 14 amino acids. CDR3 nucleotides: TGCAGCGTTGAACCGGGACCTCCGACCTACGAGCAGTACTTC. Its protein product is CSVEPGPPTYEQYF.

This clonotype was seen a handful of times. Germline is not matched at one junction end, which may reflect a read error. V is TRBV4-3 and J is TRBJ1-1; 7 bases are a match to TRBD1. The V gene's germline CDR1 is LGHNA and CDR2 YSLEER. The CDR3 loop spans 15 amino acids. The CDR3 sequence: CASSPRQGMNTEALF. The DNA for the CDR3 is TGCGCCAGTAGCCCCCGACAGGGAATGAACACTGAAGCTTTATTT.

A word on this clonotype: Without the conserved terminal phenylalanine or tryptophan, this CDR3 likely stems from a read error. J is TRBJ2-7 and V is TRBV6-1, with D tentatively TRBD1 or TRBD2 (5 bases each). Germline CDR1 and CDR2: MNHNS and SASEGT. The CDR3 consists of 14 residues. V was cut by 4 bases and J by 2 bases, with 12 bases left in between. Here the CDR3 reads CASSAFWGTYEQYS. The CDR3 nucleotides read TGTGCCAGCAGTGCCTTCTGGGGGACCTACGAGCAGTACTCC.

Points on this clonotype: This may arise from a read error, as a much more abundant clone is one base away. Because it lacks the conserved phenylalanine or tryptophan at the end, this CDR3 is likely a read error. The V and J genes are TRBV4-2 and TRBJ1-2, with 7 bases that match TRBD1. V shed 3 bases, J shed 1 base, and the junction held 5 bases outside the gene matches. This CDR3 has 15 amino acids. CDR1 is LGHNA, CDR2 YNFKEQ, per germline. This chain's CDR3 is CASSQDRIYNYGYTL. CDR3 coding DNA: TGTGCCAGCAGCCAGGACAGGATCTATAACTATGGCTACACCCTC.

Of note for this clonotype: This may arise from a read error, as a much more abundant clone is one base away. Because the CDR3 is missing its conserved closing phenylalanine or tryptophan, this is likely a read error. This chain joins TRBV6-5 and TRBJ2-2, with TRBD2 matching over 7 bases. This CDR3 region has 17 residues. The ends lost 7 bases at V and 0 bases at J; junction bases unmatched: 11. The germline gives CDR1 MNHEY, CDR2 SVGAGI. CDR3 sequence: CASNQTSRYANTGELFC. In nucleotides, the CDR3 is TGTGCCAGCAACCAGACTAGCAGATACGCGAACACCGGGGAGCTGTTTTGT.

A single count supports this clonotype. This chain uses TRBV11-3 with TRBJ2-7; D remains ambiguous. CDR3 length: 12 amino acids. Germline V gene sequence: CDR1 SGHNT, CDR2 YENEEA. The V end was cut by 5 bases, the J end by 4 bases, with 9 bases between. The CDR3 region is CASSPVGYEQYF. The CDR3 DNA follows: TGTGCCAGCAGCCCCGTAGGGTACGAGCAGTACTTC. The full variable domain, completed using reference TRBV11-3 and TRBJ2-7, is EAGVVQSPRYKIIEKKQPVAFWCNPISGHNTLYWYLQNLGQGPELLIRYENEEAVDDSQLPKDRFSAERLKGVDSTLKIQPAELGDSAVYLCASSPVGYEQYFGPGTRLTVT.

Regarding this clonotype: Germline is not matched at one junction end, which may reflect a read error. The gene calls are TRBV5-5 and TRBJ1-2; D unresolved. CDR1 is SGHKS, CDR2 YYEKEE, per germline (reference sequence). The CDR3 consists of 15 residues. CDR3 nucleotides: TGTACCAGCACGGTGTCTTACACGGCAAGCTCTTGCTACACCTTC. Translated: CTSTVSYTASSCYTF.

Comments on this clonotype: At one boundary the junction diverges from the germline segment, which might be a read error. The chain has TRBV11-2 and TRBJ2-2; TRBD2 is a possible D gene (5 bases). Germline assignment: CDR1 SGHAT and CDR2 FQNNGV. The CDR3 totals 13 residues. CDR3: CASSLEYTGELLF. DNA of the CDR3: TGTGCTAGCAGCTTAGAGTACACCGGGGAGCTGTTATTT.

Note on this clonotype: The junction does not match germline at one end; this may be a read error. CDR3 coding DNA: TGTACCAGCAACTCGGAAGGGTATGGTGCAGATGAGCAGTTCTTC. This sequence encodes CTSNSEGYGADEQFF. The V call is TRBV11-3, the J call TRBJ2-1; D unresolved. The CDR3 consists of 15 residues. Germline V lookup: CDR1 SGHNT, CDR2 YENEEA.

In regard to this clonotype: One end of the junction is discordant with germline, which a read error may explain. The gene calls are TRBV2 and TRBJ2-1; 9 bases match TRBD2. Germline CDR1 is SNHLY and CDR2 is FYNNEI. This CDR3 region has 15 residues. The CDR3 loop reads CASSPVAGVGDEQFF. The DNA for the CDR3 is TGTGCTAGCAGTCCTGTAGCGGGAGTAGGGGATGAGCAGTTCTTC.

This clonotype was observed many times. This chain joins TRBV4-3 and TRBJ2-2; D not resolved. The CDR3 loop spans 14 amino acids. Germline V gives CDR1 LGHNA, CDR2 YSLEER. The V gene lost 0 bases and the J gene lost 6 bases, with 8 bases spanning the gap. CDR3 loop: CASSQDLSPGELFF. CDR3 nucleotide sequence: TGCGCCAGCAGCCAAGATTTAAGCCCCGGGGAGCTGTTTTTT.

This clonotype was found a few times. The genes are TRBV4-1 and TRBJ2-7; possible D gene TRBD1, 5 bases. Deletions cut 4 bases from V and 3 bases from J, with 16 bases between. This CDR3 comprises 15 residues. Germline loops: CDR1 MGHRA, CDR2 YSYEKL. The CDR3 DNA follows: TGCGCCAGCAGCCCACAGGAGTCTGTGATCTACGAGCAGTACTTC. This sequence encodes CASSPQESVIYEQYF.

In the case of this clonotype: A much more abundant neighbour one base away suggests this may be a read error. The gene calls are TRBV10-3 and TRBJ2-7; weak D call: TRBD1 (6 bases). This CDR3 region has 12 residues. Looked up from germline, CDR1 is ENHRY and CDR2 is SYGVKD. The CDR3 is CTISRDNYEQYF. CDR3 DNA sequence: TGTACCATCAGCCGGGACAACTACGAGCAGTACTTC.

In this sample, this clonotype turned up many times. This chain links TRBV4-3 with TRBJ2-1; 8 positions agree with TRBD1. After removal of 0 bases from V and 10 bases from J, the junction contained 5 bases not matched to a gene. Germline V lookup: CDR1 LGHNA, CDR2 YSLEER. CDR3 length: 14 residues. CDR3: CASSQDHRGREQFF. The CDR3 nucleotides read TGCGCCAGCAGCCAAGACCACAGGGGGAGGGAGCAGTTCTTC.

This clonotype was detected ten times or more. The chain links TRBV6-5 to TRBJ1-2; D unclear. This CDR3 has 14 amino acids. The V end was cut by 6 bases, the J end by 0 bases, with 11 bases between. The germline V gene encodes CDR1 MNHEY and CDR2 SVGAGI. The CDR3 loop reads CASSQVQANYGYTF. CDR3 DNA: TGTGCCAGCAGCCAAGTTCAGGCTAACTATGGCTACACCTTC.